These 9 T cell receptor beta chains originate from one sample sequenced in a study of blood T cells in healthy people across ages. A J-beta primer mix and a sample-barcoded 5' primer were used in a second PCR of roughly 6 to 11 cycles. Each CDR3 protein is one row after TCRdb ran MiXCR on the 5' RACE reads. This sample yields 1,300,000 or so distinct CDR3 sequences, of which roughly 60% are seen a single time; 6.5% to 8.5% belongs to the top ten. The sequenced sample consisted of blood. These receptors all stem from a man aged 18 to 29 in good health.

The V call is TRBV4-2, the J call TRBJ2-5; no clear D gene. Germline V gene lookup returns CDR1 LGHNA and CDR2 YNFKEQ. Deletions cut 1 base from V and 3 bases from J, with 21 bases between. This CDR3 is built from 18 residues. In DNA form, the CDR3 reads TGTGCCAGCAGCCAAGGCTACGGAAAACCACCAACCAAAGAGACCCAGTACTTC. It is translated as CASSQGYGKPPTKETQYF.

The gene calls are TRBV6-4 and TRBJ1-2, with D perhaps TRBD1 (6 bases). Germline lookup yields CDR1 MRHNA and CDR2 SNTAGT. The CDR3 is 14 residues long. V was shortened by 3 bases and J by 4 bases, with 12 bases between the two germline ends. CDR3 protein: CASSERPGAYGYTF. The CDR3 DNA sequence: TGTGCCAGCAGTGAGCGTCCGGGGGCCTATGGCTACACCTTC.

The genes are TRBV28 and TRBJ2-1, with D possibly TRBD1 on 6 matching bases. Between the trimmed V and J ends, which lost 5 bases and 7 bases, there was a span of 12 bases. Germline CDR1 is MDHEN and CDR2 is SYDVKM. The CDR3 is 13 amino acids. CDR3 protein: CASSGQSFNEQFF. CDR3 coding DNA: TGTGCCAGCAGTGGACAGTCTTTTAATGAGCAGTTCTTC.

This clonotype came up a few times. The chain has TRBV12-3 or TRBV12-4 and TRBJ2-3; TRBD2 aligns across 9 bases. This CDR3 spans 14 amino acids. V lost 7 bases to trimming and J lost 5 bases; unmatched junction nucleotides: 7. As DNA, the CDR3 is TGTGCCAGCAACATAGCGGGAGTCGGAGATACGCAGTATTTT. Amino acids: CASNIAGVGDTQYF.

The chain recombines TRBV29-1 with TRBJ1-2; TRBD1 is a possible D gene (6 bases). The germline gives CDR1 SQVTM, CDR2 ANQGSEA. The CDR3 consists of 14 residues. V was shortened by 5 bases and J by 8 bases, with 21 bases between the two germline ends. CDR3 sequence: CSVSSGVGKGGYTF. For the CDR3, the DNA is TGCAGCGTTTCGTCAGGGGTCGGTAAGGGAGGCTACACCTTC.

The chain joins TRBV7-8 to TRBJ2-3; a weak D match, TRBD2 (6 bases). Trimming stripped 7 bases from V and 2 bases from J, with 10 bases between. The CDR3 loop spans 13 amino acids. The germline CDR1 and CDR2 sequences are SGHVS and FQNEAQ. CDR3 nucleotides: TGTGCCAGCATGCGGGGATTCACAGATACGCAGTATTTT. It yields the protein CASMRGFTDTQYF.

The chain recombines TRBV4-2 with TRBJ2-5, with TRBD1 identical over 9 bases. There are 16 residues in the CDR3. CDR1 is LGHNA, CDR2 YNFKEQ, per germline. V lost 1 base to trimming and J lost 2 bases; unmatched junction nucleotides: 5. CDR3 sequence reads: CASSQGETGGQETQYF. CDR3 DNA sequence: TGTGCCAGCAGCCAAGGCGAGACAGGGGGGCAAGAGACCCAGTACTTC.

This clonotype was counted a single time. The chain is built from TRBV20-1 and TRBJ2-1, with a weak D call TRBD2 (5 bases). The DNA end lines up better with TRBJ2-7; the J call may be wrong. Per the germline V gene, CDR1 is DFQATT and CDR2 is SNEGSKA (reference sequence). This CDR3 has 13 amino acids. The chain's CDR3 is CSARVSGYYEQYF. DNA for the CDR3: TGCAGTGCTAGGGTAAGCGGCTATTACGAGCAGTACTTC.

This clonotype was seen at least ten times. The chain is built from TRBV3-1 and TRBJ2-3; D is undetermined. V lost 2 bases and J lost 2, with 2 bases in between. The CDR3 is 12 amino acids. Looked up from germline, CDR1 is LGHDT and CDR2 is YNNKEL (reference sequence). This CDR3 reads CASSQSTDTQYF. In DNA, the CDR3 is TGTGCCAGCAGCCAATCCACAGATACGCAGTATTTT.